Following are 25 T cell receptor beta chains from one sample sequenced in a study of blood T cell repertoires in COVID-19. Method: immunoSEQ multiplex PCR; TCRdb's copy keeps in-frame clones and lacks some. The sample contains 55,000 or so clones, 85% to 90% of which appear only once. The sequenced sample consisted of peripheral blood. All receptors come from an older woman with COVID-19, enrolled during active disease.

The count of this clone is one. The chain has TRBV14 and TRBJ1-4; D is uncertain. From germline, CDR1 is SGHDN and CDR2 FVKESK. The CDR3 covers 18 residues. V lost 0 bases, J lost 0 bases, and 14 bases lay in between. For the CDR3, the DNA is TGTGCCAGCAGCCAAGATGACCCGGGAAGATCAACTAATGAAAAACTGTTTTTT. Protein product: CASSQDDPGRSTNEKLFF.

The sample holds a few counts of this clone. V gene TRBV30 combines with J gene TRBJ1-5; D is possibly TRBD1 (5 bases). From germline, CDR1 is GTSNPN and CDR2 SVGIG (reference sequence). Trimming took 3 bases from V and 4 from J, leaving 10 bases between them. The CDR3 has 13 residues. The CDR3 bases are TGTGCCTGGAGCAGGGCAAATAATCAGCCCCAGCATTTT. Residues: CAWSRANNQPQHF.

V gene TRBV28 combines with J gene TRBJ1-1, with no clear D. The germline CDR1 and CDR2 sequences are MDHEN and SYDVKM. This CDR3 is 14 amino acids long. The V end lost 6 bases, the J end lost 2 bases, and 13 bases lay between the germline ends. The CDR3 loop is CASSPVVSNTEAFF. The CDR3 coding sequence is TGTGCCAGCAGCCCGGTGGTATCAAACACTGAAGCTTTCTTT.

V usage is TRBV10-2 and J usage is TRBJ2-7; 7 nucleotides align to TRBD2. Germline V gene lookup returns CDR1 WSHSY and CDR2 SAAADI. The V gene end was trimmed by 6 bases and the J gene end by 3 bases; junction bases not matched to a gene: 8. The CDR3 is made up of 14 amino acids. The CDR3 DNA is TGCGCCAGCAGCCTGGCCGAGCGGGGCTACGAGCAGTACTTC. This encodes CASSLAERGYEQYF.

J is TRBJ1-5 and V is TRBV9; D gene ambiguous. CDR1 is SGDLS and CDR2 is YYNGEE in the germline V gene. The CDR3 runs to 14 residues. V was pared by 3 bases and J by 6 bases, with 13 bases between. The CDR3 DNA follows: TGTGCCAGCAGCGCCGACTCGTTGGGTCAGCCCCAGCATTTT. Translation gives CASSADSLGQPQHF.

V is TRBV7-9 and J is TRBJ2-7; 7 nucleotides match TRBD1. The V gene end was trimmed by 5 bases and the J gene end by 7 bases; junction bases not matched to a gene: 11. The germline V gene encodes CDR1 SEHNR and CDR2 FQNEAQ (reference sequence). The CDR3 loop spans 14 amino acids. The CDR3 here is CASSASGTAGEQYF. In DNA form, the CDR3 reads TGTGCCAGCAGCGCGTCTGGGACAGCCGGAGAGCAGTACTTC.

This chain links TRBV18 with TRBJ2-1; the match to TRBD2 covers 14 bases. This CDR3 has 16 residues. CDR1 and CDR2 from the germline V gene are KGHSH and LQKENI. The V gene end was trimmed by 8 bases and the J gene end by 8 bases; junction bases not matched to a gene: 11. The CDR3 protein is CASPKTGLAGEDEQFF. The DNA for the CDR3 is TGTGCCAGCCCAAAGACGGGACTAGCGGGAGAGGATGAGCAGTTCTTC. The complete variable domain, with remaining parts taken from reference TRBV18 and TRBJ2-1, reads NAGVMQNPRHLVRRRGQEARLRCSPMKGHSHVYWYRQLPEEGLKFMVYLQKENIIDESGMPKERFSAEFPKEGPSILRIQQVVRGDSAAYFCASPKTGLAGEDEQFFGPGTRLTVL.

This chain joins TRBV20-1 and TRBJ1-2; unclear D gene. Germline V gene data show CDR1 as DFQATT and CDR2 as SNEGSKA (reference sequence). The ends were cut back, 2 bases at V and 6 bases at J, with 7 bases in the middle. The CDR3 totals 11 residues. The CDR3: CSARREDGYTF. DNA for the CDR3: TGCAGTGCTAGAAGGGAGGATGGCTACACCTTC.

This chain uses TRBV29-1 with TRBJ1-4; a possible D gene is TRBD1 (5 bases). There are 13 residues in the CDR3. The V end lost 4 bases, the J end lost 5 bases, and 11 bases lay between the germline ends. Germline CDR1 SQVTM, CDR2 ANQGSEA. Here the CDR3 reads CSVGTRRNEKLFF. CDR3 coding DNA: TGCAGCGTTGGGACAAGGCGGAATGAAAAACTGTTTTTT.

The rearrangement joins TRBV27 to TRBJ1-2; D not certain. The CDR3 length is 14 residues. Per the germline V gene, CDR1 is MNHEY and CDR2 is SMNVEV (reference sequence). V lost 1 base to trimming and J lost 5 bases, with 11 bases between them. The CDR3: CASSLYLGGYGYTF. CDR3 nucleotide sequence: TGTGCCAGCAGTTTATACTTGGGAGGGTATGGCTACACCTTC.

The V gene is TRBV7-3, the J gene TRBJ2-1; unclear D gene. The V and J ends lost 1 base and 4 bases respectively, with 8 bases between them. CDR1 and CDR2 from the germline V gene are SGHTA and FQGTGA. The CDR3 is made up of 14 amino acids. Here the CDR3 reads CASSLSGGYNEQFF. Written as DNA, the CDR3 is TGTGCCAGCAGCTTAAGCGGTGGATACAATGAGCAGTTCTTC. The complete variable domain, with remaining parts taken from reference TRBV7-3 and TRBJ2-1, reads GAGVSQTPSNKVTEKGKYVELRCDPISGHTALYWYRQSLGQGPEFLIYFQGTGAADDSGLPNDRFFAVRPEGSVSTLKIQRTERGDSAVYLCASSLSGGYNEQFFGPGTRLTVL.

This sequence joins TRBV6-5 and TRBJ2-7; D is undetermined. The CDR3 runs 12 residues. The V end was cut by 4 bases, the J end by 4 bases, with 8 bases between. CDR1 is MNHEY and CDR2 is SVGAGI in the germline V gene. CDR3 in amino acids: CASSSTYYEQYF. CDR3 coding DNA: TGTGCCAGCAGTTCCACCTATTACGAGCAGTACTTC.

The chain links TRBV9 to TRBJ2-4; no clear D gene. Germline V gives CDR1 SGDLS, CDR2 YYNGEE. The CDR3 is 13 amino acids. V shed 0 bases and J shed 11 bases, with 12 bases lying between them. The CDR3 sequence is CASSVAPRFVQYF. The CDR3 DNA sequence: TGTGCCAGCAGCGTAGCTCCCAGATTTGTTCAGTACTTC.

This clone has just one count. The chain carries TRBV2 and TRBJ1-6; 7 bases are shared with TRBD1. V shed 5 bases, J shed 9 bases, and the junction held 10 bases outside the gene matches. The germline CDR1 and CDR2 sequences are SNHLY and FYNNEI. The CDR3 length is 15 residues. The CDR3, as DNA: TGTGCCAGCAGTATCGGGACAGCCGTTGGTTCACCCCTCCACTTT. As protein: CASSIGTAVGSPLHF. Filled out from reference TRBV2 and TRBJ1-6, the complete variable domain reads EPEVTQTPSHQVTQMGQEVILRCVPISNHLYFYWYRQILGQKVEFLVSFYNNEISEKSEIFDDQFSVERPDGSNFTLKIRSTKLEDSAMYFCASSIGTAVGSPLHFGNGTRLTVT.

The J gene is TRBJ1-6, the V gene TRBV2; 7 nucleotides align to TRBD1. The V gene end was trimmed by 4 bases and the J gene end by 6 bases; junction bases not matched to a gene: 6. Germline CDR1 and CDR2: SNHLY and FYNNEI. The CDR3 extends over 15 amino acids. The CDR3 DNA follows: TGTGCCAGCAGTGTTGTAGAGGGGGCTAATTCACCCCTCCACTTT. It specifies CASSVVEGANSPLHF.

The chain carries TRBV13 and TRBJ1-1; TRBD1 matches at 8 bases. Germline CDR1 PRHDT, CDR2 FYEKMQ (reference sequence). V was clipped by 2 bases and J by 1 base; unmatched bases: 6. The CDR3 length is 16 residues. This chain's CDR3 is CASSLSRGLGNTEAFF. CDR3 nucleotide sequence: TGTGCCAGCAGCTTAAGCAGGGGGCTGGGGAACACTGAAGCTTTCTTT.

This clone was picked up one time. The J gene is TRBJ2-2, the V gene TRBV5-4; 10 bases fit TRBD2. This CDR3 is 15 amino acids long. The V gene end was trimmed by 3 bases and the J gene end by 2 bases; junction bases not matched to a gene: 1. From germline, CDR1 is SGHNT and CDR2 YYREEE (reference sequence). DNA of the CDR3: TGTGCCAGCAGCTCTAGCGGGAGAAACACCGGGGAGCTGTTTTTT. This sequence encodes CASSSSGRNTGELFF.

The chain combines TRBV2 with TRBJ1-2; 9 nucleotides agree with TRBD1. The ends lost 7 bases at V and 8 bases at J; junction bases unmatched: 8. The CDR3 extends over 13 amino acids. CDR1 is SNHLY, CDR2 FYNNEI, per germline. CDR3: CASIQDRGSGYTF. The CDR3 nucleotides are TGTGCCAGCATACAAGACAGGGGGAGCGGCTACACCTTC.

This rearrangement joins TRBV6-5 to TRBJ2-3; D is perhaps TRBD1 (6 bases). Per the germline V gene, CDR1 is MNHEY and CDR2 is SVGAGI. V lost 6 bases and J 5 bases, leaving 18 bases between the germline ends. This CDR3 is built from 15 residues. The CDR3 spells CASSRSTGFRDTQYF. CDR3 sequence (DNA): TGTGCCAGCAGCCGCTCGACAGGTTTCAGAGATACGCAGTATTTT.

CDR3 region: CASSNPVVNEQFF. The CDR3 region has the DNA TGTGCCAGCAGTAACCCGGTTGTGAATGAGCAGTTCTTC. The chain joins TRBV6-2 or TRBV6-3 to TRBJ2-1; D is unclear. Germline assignment: CDR1 MNHEY and CDR2 SVGEGT. This CDR3 has 13 residues. The ends were cut back, 5 bases at V and 7 bases at J, with 12 bases in the middle.

The rearrangement uses TRBV6-5 and TRBJ1-5; 9 nucleotides align to TRBD1. The CDR3 totals 15 residues. J was trimmed by 1 base and V by 6 bases; bases with no gene match: 4. CDR1 is MNHEY, CDR2 SVGAGI, per germline. CDR3 DNA sequence: TGTGCCAGCAGGGGGACAGGGCTGAGCAATCAGCCCCAGCATTTT. Encoded protein: CASRGTGLSNQPQHF.

The chain links TRBV19 to TRBJ2-1, with 8 bases fitting TRBD1. Germline CDR1 and CDR2: LNHDA and SQIVND (reference sequence). The CDR3 loop spans 15 amino acids. V trimming: 1 base; J trimming: 9 bases; junction bases outside the gene matches: 8. CDR3: CASSIGTGFATEQFF. For the CDR3, the DNA is TGTGCCAGTAGTATAGGGACAGGGTTCGCAACTGAGCAGTTCTTC. Complete variable domain (other parts from reference TRBV19 and TRBJ2-1): DGGITQSPKYLFRKEGQNVTLSCEQNLNHDAMYWYRQDPGQGLRLIYYSQIVNDFQKGDIAEGYSVSREKKESFPLTVTSAQKNPTAFYLCASSIGTGFATEQFFGPGTRLTVL.

The J gene is TRBJ1-2, the V gene TRBV7-2; perhaps TRBD1 as D (6 bases). The CDR3 length is 15 residues. V was trimmed by 2 bases and J by 4 bases, leaving 14 bases between them. Germline V gene data show CDR1 as SGHTA and CDR2 as FQGNSA. This chain's CDR3 is CASSLRGLGGYGYTF. The CDR3 region has the DNA TGTGCCAGCAGCTTAAGGGGGTTGGGTGGCTATGGCTACACCTTC.

The V gene is TRBV7-9, the J gene TRBJ2-7; TRBD1 matches at 9 bases. This CDR3 is built from 14 residues. CDR1 SEHNR and CDR2 FQNEAQ come from the germline V gene (reference sequence). J was trimmed by 2 bases and V by 4 bases; bases with no gene match: 3. The CDR3 spells CASSSRQGAYEQYF. In nucleotides, the CDR3 is TGTGCCAGCAGCTCACGACAGGGGGCCTACGAGCAGTACTTC.

The chain combines TRBV11-2 with TRBJ2-7, with 10 bases lining up with TRBD2. The germline gives CDR1 SGHAT, CDR2 FQNNGV. This CDR3 spans 17 amino acids. The junction had 12 bases not matched to a gene; V was cut back by 0 bases and J by 7 bases. The CDR3 bases are TGTGCCAGCAGCTTAGAGTTCGGCGGGACTAGCGCCCTGGAGCAGTACTTC. Translation: CASSLEFGGTSALEQYF.